This T cell receptor beta chain derives from a study of T-cell reconstitution after alpha-beta-depleted transplantation in children. The study, taken as a whole, reports: Several hundred expanded graft clones reportedly supplied alpha-beta T cells about two months after transplant. Some patients owed their high day-60 TCRbeta diversity to surviving recipient T cells and thymic progenitors. From newly produced T cells came most of the T-cell counts and diversity one year after transplant.

Turning to this clonotype: Its cognate antigen is unknown.

V was cut by 4 bases and J by 7 bases, with 20 bases left in between. The CDR3 has 16 residues. CDR1 is ENHRY, CDR2 SYGVKD, per germline. TCRbeta library construction was performed incorporating unique molecular identifiers. TCRdb redid the calling of the PCR reads with MiXCR, one entry per CDR3 protein. The table has around 800,000 distinct CDR3 sequences, 15% to 20% seen once; the top ten hold roughly 5%. The rearrangement links TRBV10-3 to TRBJ2-1; no definite D call. Sample: PBMCs, mostly from graft donor cells, taken 360 days after TCRalphabeta/CD19-depleted stem cell transplant. The TCR comes from a male patient aged 10 to 17 who had a stem cell transplant for acute lymphoblastic leukemia, so the T cells may come from the graft donor. CDR3 sequence (DNA): TGTGCCATCAGTGGGACGGACCCCCTGGTGAGGAATGAGCAGTTCTTC. This translates into CAISGTDPLVRNEQFF.